Below, 17 T cell receptor beta chains from the same sample are listed, as sequenced in a study of cytomegalovirus exposure and HLA in healthy donors. The PCR contained 60 Vbeta and 13 Jbeta primers. Produced via immunoSEQ multiplex PCR; TCRdb's table is partial and in-frame only. This sample has 100,000 or so clones, with approximately 80% found just once. Specimen: PBMCs. Source of these receptors: a man aged 40-49 years in good health and CMV-seropositive.

The chain employs TRBV19 and TRBJ2-1; the match to TRBD2 covers 7 bases. The trim removed 3 bases at V and 7 bases at J, leaving 6 bases unmatched. The CDR3 consists of 14 residues. The germline gives CDR1 LNHDA, CDR2 SQIVND (reference sequence). CDR3 sequence reads: CASSMAGEFNEQFF. Here the CDR3 DNA reads TGTGCCAGTAGTATGGCGGGGGAGTTTAATGAGCAGTTCTTC.

V gene TRBV7-2 combines with J gene TRBJ1-5; D might be TRBD1 (5 bases). The CDR3 loop spans 13 amino acids. Germline V gene data show CDR1 as SGHTA and CDR2 as FQGNSA. V was pared by 2 bases and J by 6 bases, with 8 bases between. In DNA, the CDR3 is TGTGCCAGCAGCTTAAGGGGCATTCAGCCCCAGCATTTT. It translates to CASSLRGIQPQHF. The whole variable domain, filled in from reference TRBV7-2 and TRBJ1-5, reads GAGVSQSPSNKVTEKGKDVELRCDPISGHTALYWYRQSLGQGLEFLIYFQGNSAPDKSGLPSDRFSAERTGGSVSTLTIQRTQQEDSAVYLCASSLRGIQPQHFGDGTRLSIL.

The chain links TRBV9 to TRBJ2-1; 13 nucleotides agree with TRBD2. The length of the CDR3 is 18 residues. CDR1 SGDLS and CDR2 YYNGEE come from the germline V gene. Losses at the gene ends were 0 bases for V and 5 bases for J; bases not matched to a gene: 8. The chain's CDR3 is CASSVGRTSGGADNEQFF. The CDR3 region has the DNA TGTGCCAGCAGCGTAGGGAGAACTAGCGGGGGGGCGGACAATGAGCAGTTCTTC.

The CDR3 reads CASSWTEYYEQYF. CDR3 sequence (DNA): TGCGCCAGCAGCTGGACAGAGTACTACGAGCAGTACTTC. The chain uses TRBV5-1 and TRBJ2-7; tentative D call: TRBD1 (6 bases). V lost 3 bases and J 3 bases, leaving 10 bases between the germline ends. This CDR3 region has 13 residues. The germline V gene has CDR1 SGHRS and CDR2 YFSETQ.

The chain has TRBV9 and TRBJ1-5; 10 bases map to TRBD1. Trimming took 3 bases from V and 5 from J; bases not matched to a gene: 8. This CDR3 spans 16 amino acids. Germline V CDR1 and CDR2: SGDLS, YYNGEE. CDR3 sequence reads: CASSASTGGKDQPQHF. The DNA of the CDR3 is TGTGCCAGCAGCGCTTCGACAGGGGGCAAGGATCAGCCCCAGCATTTT.

This sequence joins TRBV6-4 and TRBJ2-2; TRBD2 might be the D (6 bases). The ends were cut back, 3 bases at V and 4 bases at J, with 15 bases in the middle. Germline lookup yields CDR1 MRHNA and CDR2 SNTAGT. CDR3 length: 16 residues. The CDR3: CASSEIAGGSTGELFF. The CDR3 nucleotides are TGTGCCAGCAGTGAGATCGCTGGGGGGTCCACCGGGGAGCTGTTTTTT.

CDR3 DNA: TGTGCCAGTAGTCCGAGGGGGACAGGGAGCTCCTACGAGCAGTACTTC. Protein: CASSPRGTGSSYEQYF. The chain links TRBV19 to TRBJ2-5; the match to TRBD1 covers 9 bases. The end of the DNA is better explained by TRBJ2-7, so the J call may be wrong. CDR1 is LNHDA, CDR2 SQIVND, per germline (reference sequence). The CDR3 is 16 residues long.

The chain carries TRBV2 and TRBJ2-1, with D perhaps TRBD2 (7 bases). The CDR3 has 14 amino acids. Trimming removed 7 bases at V and 4 bases at J, with 14 bases between. Germline V gene lookup returns CDR1 SNHLY and CDR2 FYNNEI. The CDR3 loop is CASNGGGLYNEQFF. Here the CDR3 DNA reads TGTGCCAGCAATGGCGGGGGCCTGTACAATGAGCAGTTCTTC.

On this clone itself: A read error may produce the germline difference seen at one junction end. The chain uses TRBV6-4 and TRBJ2-1, with 11 bases identical to TRBD2. CDR3 length: 18 amino acids. Germline CDR1 and CDR2: MRHNA and SNTAGT. The CDR3 coding sequence is TGTGCCGGCAGTGAAAGCTGGGGAACTAGCGGGGGCCTCAATGAGCAGTTCTTC. Protein product: CAGSESWGTSGGLNEQFF.

The chain combines TRBV5-1 with TRBJ2-5; 11 positions agree with TRBD2. The germline V gene has CDR1 SGHRS and CDR2 YFSETQ. The CDR3 is made up of 16 amino acids. The ends lost 7 bases at V and 2 bases at J; junction bases unmatched: 10. The CDR3 DNA reads TGCGCCAGCTACCCTGGCTCTAGCGGGGGGCAAGAGACCCAGTACTTC. This translates into CASYPGSSGGQETQYF.

This chain connects TRBV11-2 to TRBJ1-1; D unresolved. The V end lost 2 bases, the J end lost 1 base, and 5 bases lay between the germline ends. The CDR3 has 13 amino acids. Germline CDR1 is SGHAT and CDR2 is FQNNGV. The CDR3 loop reads CASSLIRNTEAFF. The CDR3 DNA follows: TGTGCCAGCAGCTTAATCAGGAACACTGAAGCTTTCTTT.

The gene calls are TRBV15 and TRBJ2-5; maybe TRBD1 (6 bases). The J call may be incorrect, as the DNA end agrees better with TRBJ2-7. The CDR3 is 13 amino acids. The germline V gene encodes CDR1 LNHNV and CDR2 YYDKDF (reference sequence). CDR3 sequence reads: CATSRDLRGEQYF. For the CDR3, the DNA is TGTGCCACCAGCAGAGATCTCAGGGGCGAGCAGTACTTC.

The chain couples TRBV28 to TRBJ1-2; 9 bases map to TRBD1. This CDR3 has 15 residues. From germline, CDR1 is MDHEN and CDR2 SYDVKM. J gave up 3 bases and V 5 bases, and 7 bases lay outside the gene matches. CDR3 in DNA: TGTGCCAGCAGTAGTGGACAGGGGAACGACTATGGCTACACCTTC. Its translation: CASSSGQGNDYGYTF.

This sequence joins TRBV28 and TRBJ2-5; 9 positions match TRBD2. V trimming: 4 bases; J trimming: 5 bases; junction bases outside the gene matches: 14. In germline, CDR1 is MDHEN, CDR2 SYDVKM. CDR3 length: 17 amino acids. The CDR3 loop is CASSSSLPGTSWETQYF. The CDR3 nucleotides read TGTGCCAGCAGTTCCTCACTTCCCGGGACTAGCTGGGAGACCCAGTACTTC. Drawing the rest from reference TRBV28 and TRBJ2-5, the complete variable domain is DVKVTQSSRYLVKRTGEKVFLECVQDMDHENMFWYRQDPGLGLRLIYFSYDVKMKEKGDIPEGYSVSREKKERFSLILESASTNQTSMYLCASSSSLPGTSWETQYFGPGTRLLVL.

The chain combines TRBV28 with TRBJ2-7, with D possibly being TRBD1 (6 bases). The CDR3 is 15 amino acids. Germline V CDR1 and CDR2: MDHEN, SYDVKM. V was clipped by 5 bases and J by 3 bases, with 17 bases between them. CDR3 DNA: TGTGCCAGCAGTGGCACAGGCACAGGGATCTACGAGCAGTACTTC. Amino acid sequence: CASSGTGTGIYEQYF.

The rearrangement links TRBV9 to TRBJ1-1, with D tentatively TRBD1 (6 bases). V gave up 3 bases and J gave up 0 bases, with 15 bases separating them. This CDR3 has 16 amino acids. CDR1 is SGDLS and CDR2 is YYNGEE in the germline V gene. The CDR3 DNA is TGTGCCAGCAGCGGACGGGACATAATCATGAACACTGAAGCTTTCTTT. Translation: CASSGRDIIMNTEAFF.

The chain employs TRBV7-9 and TRBJ1-5; 7 bases match TRBD1. CDR1 is SEHNR, CDR2 FQNEAQ, per germline (reference sequence). The CDR3 is 14 amino acids. With V trimmed by 11 bases and J by 1 base, 8 bases remained unmatched. CDR3 bases: TGTGCCGTGGCGCGGGACAGCAGCAATCAGCCCCAGCATTTT. It translates to CAVARDSSNQPQHF.